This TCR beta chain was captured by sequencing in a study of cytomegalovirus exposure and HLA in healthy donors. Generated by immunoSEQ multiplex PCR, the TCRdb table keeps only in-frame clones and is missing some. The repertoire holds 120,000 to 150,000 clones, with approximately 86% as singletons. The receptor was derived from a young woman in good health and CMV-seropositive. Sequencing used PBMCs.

The CDR3 region has the DNA TGTGCCAGCAGCGTCGCCCCAGGGGGAGACTATGGCTACACCTTC. This codes for CASSVAPGGDYGYTF. The rearrangement joins TRBV13 to TRBJ1-2; 7 bases are a match to TRBD1. Unmatched junction bases numbered 9, after V lost 5 bases and J lost 3 bases. This CDR3 is 15 amino acids long. Germline CDR1 PRHDT, CDR2 FYEKMQ (reference sequence).